This T cell receptor beta chain is from a study of blood T cell repertoires in COVID-19. At the level of the study: Acute-phase and convalescent COVID-19 samples originated in the United States, Italy and Spain. The cDNA or gDNA used as material had been derived from T cells, B-cell-depleted T cells, or PBMCs.

Per the original methods: Estimation of nucleated cell counts relied on the amplification of reference gene primers. This table comes from immunoSEQ multiplex PCR, and its TCRdb copy is limited to in-frame clones, with some not included. V, J and clone size were drawn from that table, and D and trimming were deduced from the DNA. Among fewer than 200,000 clones, around 90% were seen once, and the ten largest hold about 0.54%. V was cut by 0 bases and J by 0 bases, with 15 bases left in between. Looked up from germline, CDR1 is SGDLS and CDR2 is YYNGEE. The CDR3 totals 17 residues. The sequence derives from a man aged 50 or older with acute or convalescent COVID-19. This chain connects TRBV9 to TRBJ2-5; a weak D match, TRBD2 (7 bases). Sequencing was done on a sample of peripheral blood. The CDR3 DNA is TGTGCCAGCAGCGTAGCAGGGGCGGGAGTGAACCAAGAGACCCAGTACTTC. Its translation is CASSVAGAGVNQETQYF.